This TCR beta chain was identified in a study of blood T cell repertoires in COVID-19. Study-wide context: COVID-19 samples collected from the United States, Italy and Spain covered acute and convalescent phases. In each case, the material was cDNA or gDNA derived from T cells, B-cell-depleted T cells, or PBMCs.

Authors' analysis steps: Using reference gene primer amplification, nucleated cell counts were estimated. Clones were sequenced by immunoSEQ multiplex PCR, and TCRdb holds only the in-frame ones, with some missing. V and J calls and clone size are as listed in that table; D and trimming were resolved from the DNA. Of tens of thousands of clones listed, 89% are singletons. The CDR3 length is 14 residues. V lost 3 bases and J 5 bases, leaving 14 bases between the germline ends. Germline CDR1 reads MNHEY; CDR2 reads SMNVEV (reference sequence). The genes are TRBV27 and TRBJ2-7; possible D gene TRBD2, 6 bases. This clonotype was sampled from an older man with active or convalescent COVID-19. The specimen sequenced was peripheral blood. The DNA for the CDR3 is TGTGCCAGCAGTTTGAGGCGGGGCGGGGACGAGCAGTACTTC. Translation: CASSLRRGGDEQYF.